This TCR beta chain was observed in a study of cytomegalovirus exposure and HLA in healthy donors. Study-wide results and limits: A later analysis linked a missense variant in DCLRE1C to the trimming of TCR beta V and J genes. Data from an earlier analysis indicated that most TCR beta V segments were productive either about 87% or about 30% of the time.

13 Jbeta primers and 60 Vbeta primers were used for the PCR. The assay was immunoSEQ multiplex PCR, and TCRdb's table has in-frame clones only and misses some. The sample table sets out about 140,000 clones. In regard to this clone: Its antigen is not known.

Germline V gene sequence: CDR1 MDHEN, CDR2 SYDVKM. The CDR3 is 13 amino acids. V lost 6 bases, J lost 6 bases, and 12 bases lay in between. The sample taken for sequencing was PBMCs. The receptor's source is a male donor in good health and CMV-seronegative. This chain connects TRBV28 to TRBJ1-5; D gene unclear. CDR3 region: CASSLGRGQPQHF. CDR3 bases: TGTGCCAGCAGCTTAGGGAGAGGTCAGCCCCAGCATTTT.